Reported below is one T cell receptor beta chain. A second PCR, run for roughly 7 to 12 cycles, used a sample-barcoded 5' primer plus a J-beta primer mix. TCRdb passed the 5' RACE reads through MiXCR, listing each CDR3 protein once. The sample carries about 760,000 distinct CDR3 sequences, about 61% recorded once. The entry originates in a study of blood T cells in healthy people across ages. The receptor was isolated from a middle-aged man in good health. Sample: blood.

Written as DNA, the CDR3 is TGTGCCAGCAGCCCTCAGGGACTAGGCCTCAATGAGCAGTTCTTC. Encoded protein: CASSPQGLGLNEQFF. V usage is TRBV2 and J usage is TRBJ2-1; 8 bases agree with TRBD2. Looked up from germline, CDR1 is SNHLY and CDR2 is FYNNEI. The V segment lost 6 bases and the J segment 6 bases; nucleotides outside the gene matches: 10. CDR3 length equals 15 residues.